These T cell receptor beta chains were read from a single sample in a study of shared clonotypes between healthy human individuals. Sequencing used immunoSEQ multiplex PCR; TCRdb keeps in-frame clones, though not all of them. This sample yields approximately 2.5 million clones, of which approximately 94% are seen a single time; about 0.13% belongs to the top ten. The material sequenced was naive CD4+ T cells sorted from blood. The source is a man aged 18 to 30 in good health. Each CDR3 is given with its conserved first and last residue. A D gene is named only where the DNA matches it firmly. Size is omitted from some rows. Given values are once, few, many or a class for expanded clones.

DNA: TGTGCCAGCAGCTACACAGGGTACGAGCAGTACTTC; CDR3: CASSYTGYEQYF; J: TRBJ2-7; size: .; V: TRBV7-8; D: .
DNA: TGCGCCAGCAGCTTGGGCCTAGCGGGAGGGCGTGAGACCCAGTACTTC; CDR3: CASSLGLAGGRETQYF; J: TRBJ2-5; size: .; V: TRBV5-1; D: TRBD2
DNA: TGTGCCAGCAGCGTAGATTGGGGGGGAGGTTTGTACTTC; CDR3: CASSVDWGGGLYF; J: TRBJ2-7; size: .; V: TRBV9; D: TRBD2
DNA: TGTGCCAGCAGTGTCACAGACGGAAACACCATATATTTT; CDR3: CASSVTDGNTIYF; J: TRBJ1-3; size: .; V: TRBV6-1; D: .
DNA: TGCGCCAGCAGCCTCGGGTGGGACAGGAGCTCCTACAATGAGCAGTTCTTC; CDR3: CASSLGWDRSSYNEQFF; J: TRBJ2-1; size: .; V: TRBV5-1; D: TRBD1
DNA: TGTGCCATCAGTAGCGACAGGGGGGATTGGCCCCAGCATTTT; CDR3: CAISSDRGDWPQHF; J: TRBJ1-5; size: .; V: TRBV10-3; D: TRBD1
DNA: TGCGCCAGCAGCAGAACAGGGGGCGGAGAGACCCAGTACTTC; CDR3: CASSRTGGGETQYF; J: TRBJ2-5; size: once; V: TRBV5-1; D: TRBD1
DNA: TGTGCCAGTAGTGCCGGGACTAGTTTGAATAGTGGTCGGTTCTTC; CDR3: CASSAGTSLNSGRFF; J: TRBJ2-1; size: .; V: TRBV19; D: TRBD2
DNA: TGTGCCAGCAGCACTTGGGACAGTAGGCCCACTGAAGCTTTCTTT; CDR3: CASSTWDSRPTEAFF; J: TRBJ1-1; size: .; V: TRBV9; D: TRBD1
DNA: TGCGCCAGCAGCTTGGCCGAAGGACAGGGGGCTCAGGAGCAGTACTTC; CDR3: CASSLAEGQGAQEQYF; J: TRBJ2-7; size: .; V: TRBV5-1; D: TRBD1
DNA: TGTGCCAGCAGCAACAGGGGCAGGGAGACCCAGTACTTC; CDR3: CASSNRGRETQYF; J: TRBJ2-5; size: .; V: TRBV5-4; D: TRBD1
DNA: TGTGCCAGCGGGGGGGGGACTCTACCCTACAATGAGCAGTTCTTC; CDR3: CASGGGTLPYNEQFF; J: TRBJ2-1; size: once; V: TRBV11-2; D: TRBD2
DNA: TGTGCCAGCAGCTTAGCTAGCGACTACAATGAGCAGTTCTTC; CDR3: CASSLASDYNEQFF; J: TRBJ2-1; size: .; V: TRBV11-3; D: .
DNA: TGCGCCAGCTCCCGAGGCGGGAGAGACGCAGATACGCAGTATTTT; CDR3: CASSRGGRDADTQYF; J: TRBJ2-3; size: .; V: TRBV5-1; D: TRBD2
DNA: TGCGCCAGCAGCGGGGACAGGGGTAATTCACCCCTCCACTTT; CDR3: CASSGDRGNSPLHF; J: TRBJ1-6; size: .; V: TRBV5-1; D: TRBD1
DNA: TGTGCCTGGAGTTGGTACCCCGCGGAGACCCAGTACTTC; CDR3: CAWSWYPAETQYF; J: TRBJ2-5; size: .; V: TRBV30; D: .
DNA: TGTGCCAGCAGATTGTATGAGAGGCCCGGAGGCACTGAAGCTTTCTTT; CDR3: CASRLYERPGGTEAFF; J: TRBJ1-1; size: .; V: TRBV2; D: .
DNA: TGTGCCAGCAGCTTAGTCGGAGAGTTGTACAATGAGCAGTTCTTC; CDR3: CASSLVGELYNEQFF; J: TRBJ2-1; size: .; V: TRBV7-2; D: .
DNA: TGTGCCAGCAGCTTTTACATCAAACAGGGGGCAAATCAGCCCCAGCATTTT; CDR3: CASSFYIKQGANQPQHF; J: TRBJ1-5; size: .; V: TRBV5-6; D: TRBD1
DNA: TGCGCCAGCAGCCAAGAGGGAGCAACTAATGAAAAACTGTTTTTT; CDR3: CASSQEGATNEKLFF; J: TRBJ1-4; size: .; V: TRBV4-3; D: .
DNA: TGCGCCAGCAGCCATCCAGGGGGTAGCAATCAGCCCCAGCATTTT; CDR3: CASSHPGGSNQPQHF; J: TRBJ1-5; size: .; V: TRBV4-1; D: TRBD1
DNA: TGTGCCTGGAGGACCGACGGGAGCTATGGCTACACCTTC; CDR3: CAWRTDGSYGYTF; J: TRBJ1-2; size: few; V: TRBV30; D: .
DNA: TGCGCCAGCAGCTTGGGGGCCAGCCTATCCTACAATGAGCAGTTCTTC; CDR3: CASSLGASLSYNEQFF; J: TRBJ2-1; size: .; V: TRBV5-1; D: .
DNA: TGTGCCAGCAGTACACCTGCGGTACCAGCCTACGAGCAGTACTTC; CDR3: CASSTPAVPAYEQYF; J: TRBJ2-7; size: once; V: TRBV28; D: .